Presented here are 3 T cell receptor beta chains from one specimen sequenced in a study of T cells in Graves' hyperthyroidism and ophthalmopathy. Using RNA transcripts as the source, TCR beta CDR3 regions were amplified. In the first-round RT-PCR of the TCR CDR3, the HTBI primer set was used. Each CDR3 protein gets one entry after TCRdb re-called the multiplex PCR reads with MiXCR. The data contain roughly 400,000 distinct CDR3 sequences, over 12% of them singletons. The sample comprised blood. The source of these receptors is a man between 50 and 59 years old with Graves' ophthalmopathy.

This chain uses TRBV28 with TRBJ2-3, with a possible D match to TRBD2 (6 bases). The germline V gene has CDR1 MDHEN and CDR2 SYDVKM. V was pared by 5 bases and J by 2 bases, with 14 bases between. The CDR3 totals 15 residues. The CDR3 protein is CASSVGGSLTDTQYF. As DNA, the CDR3 is TGTGCCAGCAGTGTGGGAGGAAGCCTCACAGATACGCAGTATTTT.

In its sample, this clonotype was seen a few times. V and J are TRBV20-1 and TRBJ1-2; the D gene is possibly TRBD1 (5 bases). The V gene's germline CDR1 is DFQATT and CDR2 SNEGSKA (reference sequence). With 5 bases removed from V and 8 bases from J, the gap between germline ends came to 6 bases. The CDR3 totals 9 residues. The CDR3 DNA follows: TGCAGTGCTGGGGACGGCTACACCTTC. Its translation: CSAGDGYTF.

This clonotype was seen at least ten times. The chain has TRBV6-1 and TRBJ2-1; no definite D call. This CDR3 comprises 15 residues. From germline, CDR1 is MNHNS and CDR2 SASEGT. V gave up 8 bases and J gave up 0 bases, with 14 bases separating them. The CDR3 loop is CASCAVLSSYNEQFF. CDR3 DNA: TGTGCCAGCTGCGCGGTACTAAGCTCCTACAATGAGCAGTTCTTC.